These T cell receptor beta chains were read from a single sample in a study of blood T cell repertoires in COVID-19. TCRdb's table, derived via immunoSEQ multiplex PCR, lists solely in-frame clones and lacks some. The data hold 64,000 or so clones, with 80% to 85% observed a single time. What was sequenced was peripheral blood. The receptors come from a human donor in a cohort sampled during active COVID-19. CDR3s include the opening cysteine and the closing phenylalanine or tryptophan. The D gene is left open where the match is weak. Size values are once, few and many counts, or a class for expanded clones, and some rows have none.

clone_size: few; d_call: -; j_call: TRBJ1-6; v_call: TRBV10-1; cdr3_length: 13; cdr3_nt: TGCGCCAGCAGTGCCGGGATTGACTCACCCCTCCACTTT; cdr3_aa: CASSAGIDSPLHF
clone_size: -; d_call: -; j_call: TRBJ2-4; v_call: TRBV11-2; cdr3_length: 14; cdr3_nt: TGTGCCAGCAGCCAAAACAGGGTCCAAAACATTCAGTACTTC; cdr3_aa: CASSQNRVQNIQYF
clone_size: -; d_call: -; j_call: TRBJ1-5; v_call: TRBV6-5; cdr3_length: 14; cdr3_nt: TGTGCCAGCAGTAAACAGGGTAGCGATCAGCCCCAGCATTTT; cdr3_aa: CASSKQGSDQPQHF
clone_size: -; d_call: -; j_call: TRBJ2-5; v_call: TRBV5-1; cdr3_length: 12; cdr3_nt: TGCGCCAGCAGCTTGCTACAAGAGACCCAGTACTTC; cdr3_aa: CASSLLQETQYF
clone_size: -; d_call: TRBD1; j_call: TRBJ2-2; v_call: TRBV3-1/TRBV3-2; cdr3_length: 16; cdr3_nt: TGTGCCAGCAGCCACCACAGGGGCGACGCACGCGGGGAGCTGTTTTTT; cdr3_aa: CASSHHRGDARGELFF
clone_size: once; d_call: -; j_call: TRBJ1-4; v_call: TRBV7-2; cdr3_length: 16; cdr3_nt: TGTGCCAGCAGCTTAGGATCGGGGGGTGGTAATGAAAAACTGTTTTTT; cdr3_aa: CASSLGSGGGNEKLFF
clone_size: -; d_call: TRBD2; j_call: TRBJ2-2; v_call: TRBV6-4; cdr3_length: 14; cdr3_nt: TGTGCCAGCAGTGACTCAGCGGGGTCCGGGGAGCTGTTTTTT; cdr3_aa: CASSDSAGSGELFF
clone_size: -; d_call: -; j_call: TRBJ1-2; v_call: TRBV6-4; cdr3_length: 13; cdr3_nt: TGTGCCAGCAGTGTTACAGGGAGCGGTGGCTACACCTTC; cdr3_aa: CASSVTGSGGYTF
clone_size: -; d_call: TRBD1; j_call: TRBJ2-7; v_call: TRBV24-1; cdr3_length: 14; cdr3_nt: TGTGCCACCAGTGACCCAAACAGGGGGAACGAGCAGTACTTC; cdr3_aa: CATSDPNRGNEQYF
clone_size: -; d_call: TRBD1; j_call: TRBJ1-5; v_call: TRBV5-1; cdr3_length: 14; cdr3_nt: TGCGCCAGCAGCACCGGGACAGACAATCAGCCCCAGCATTTT; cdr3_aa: CASSTGTDNQPQHF
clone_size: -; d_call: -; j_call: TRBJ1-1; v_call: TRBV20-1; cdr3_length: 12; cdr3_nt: TGCAGTGCTAGTCTAGTGGACACTGAAGCTTTCTTT; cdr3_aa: CSASLVDTEAFF
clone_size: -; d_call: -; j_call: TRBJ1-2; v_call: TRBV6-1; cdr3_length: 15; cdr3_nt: TGTGCCAGCAGTGAAGGGCAGGGGCTCGAGTATGGCTACACCTTC; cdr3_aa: CASSEGQGLEYGYTF
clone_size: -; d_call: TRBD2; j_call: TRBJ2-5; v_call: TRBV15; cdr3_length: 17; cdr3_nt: TGTGCCACCAGCAGAGAGGCAGGCGGGGGGGCCTGGGAGACCCAGTACTTC; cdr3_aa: CATSREAGGGAWETQYF
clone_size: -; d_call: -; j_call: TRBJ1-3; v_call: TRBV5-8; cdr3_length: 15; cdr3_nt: TGTGCCAGCAGCCCCTGGGGCAGGGGTGGAAACACCATATATTTT; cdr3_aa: CASSPWGRGGNTIYF
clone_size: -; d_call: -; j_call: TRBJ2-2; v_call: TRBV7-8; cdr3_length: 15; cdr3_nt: TGTGCCAGCAGCTTATGGAGGGAAGGTGCCGGGGAGCTGTTTTTT; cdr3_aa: CASSLWREGAGELFF
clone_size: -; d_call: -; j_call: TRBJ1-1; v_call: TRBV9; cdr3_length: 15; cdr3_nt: TGTGCCAGCAGCGCCTTATTGGACATGAACACTGAAGCTTTCTTT; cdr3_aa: CASSALLDMNTEAFF
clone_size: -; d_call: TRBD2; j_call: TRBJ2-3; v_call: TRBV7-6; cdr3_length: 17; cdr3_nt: TGTGCCAGCAGCATTCGCCCGACTAGCGAAATCACAGATACGCAGTATTTT; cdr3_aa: CASSIRPTSEITDTQYF
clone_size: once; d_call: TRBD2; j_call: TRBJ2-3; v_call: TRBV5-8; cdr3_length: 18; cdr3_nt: TGTGCCAGCAGCTCGACCGAGGGCGGGGGGCCCCTCACAGATACGCAGTATTTT; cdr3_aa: CASSSTEGGGPLTDTQYF
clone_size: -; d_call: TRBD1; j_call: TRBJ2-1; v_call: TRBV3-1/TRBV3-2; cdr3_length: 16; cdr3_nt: TGTGCCAGCAGCCAAGGTGGGGGACAGCCACGGGATGAGCAGTTCTTC; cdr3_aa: CASSQGGGQPRDEQFF
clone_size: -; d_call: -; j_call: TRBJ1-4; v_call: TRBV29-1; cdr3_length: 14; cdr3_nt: TGCAGCGTCACAAAGACATCGGGGGGTGAAAAACTGTTTTTT; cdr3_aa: CSVTKTSGGEKLFF
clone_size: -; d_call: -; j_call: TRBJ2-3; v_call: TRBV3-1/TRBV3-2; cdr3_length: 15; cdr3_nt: TGTGCCAGCAGCCAAGCAGGTCATAGCACAGATACGCAGTATTTT; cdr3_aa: CASSQAGHSTDTQYF
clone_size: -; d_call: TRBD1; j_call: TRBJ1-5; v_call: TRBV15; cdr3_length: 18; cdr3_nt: TGTGCCACCAGCAGGGACCTAGGGACAGGTTTATACAATCAGCCCCAGCATTTT; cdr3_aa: CATSRDLGTGLYNQPQHF
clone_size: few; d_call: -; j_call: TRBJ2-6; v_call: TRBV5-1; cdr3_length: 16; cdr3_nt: TGCGCCAGCAGCTTGGGCACTTCCTCTGGGGCCAACGTCCTGACTTTC; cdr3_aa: CASSLGTSSGANVLTF
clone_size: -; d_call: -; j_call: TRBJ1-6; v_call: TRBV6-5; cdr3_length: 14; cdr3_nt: TGTGCCAGCAGCGTGTCAGATAATAATTCACCCCTCCACTTT; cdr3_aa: CASSVSDNNSPLHF
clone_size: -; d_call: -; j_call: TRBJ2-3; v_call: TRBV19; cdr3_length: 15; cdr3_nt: TGTGCCAGTAGTATCGGGCGGGGTCACACAGATACGCAGTATTTT; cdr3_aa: CASSIGRGHTDTQYF
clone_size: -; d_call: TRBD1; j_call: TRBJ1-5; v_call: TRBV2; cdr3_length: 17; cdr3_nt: TGTGCCAGCAGTGCAAGACAGGGCTTGTATAGCAATCAGCCCCAGCATTTT; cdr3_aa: CASSARQGLYSNQPQHF
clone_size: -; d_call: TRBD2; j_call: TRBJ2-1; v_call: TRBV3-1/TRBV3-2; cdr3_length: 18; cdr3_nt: TGTGCCAGCAGCCAAGGCCATGGCGGGGGGGCCGGATTGAATGAGCAGTTCTTC; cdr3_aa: CASSQGHGGGAGLNEQFF
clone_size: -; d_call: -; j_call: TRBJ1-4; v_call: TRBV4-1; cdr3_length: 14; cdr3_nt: TGCGCCAGCAGCCATGGCTCGAAGAATGAAAAACTGTTTTTT; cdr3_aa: CASSHGSKNEKLFF
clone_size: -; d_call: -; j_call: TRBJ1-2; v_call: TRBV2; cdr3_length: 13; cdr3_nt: TGTGCCAGCAGTGACAATAGGGCGGGAGGCTACACCTTC; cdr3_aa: CASSDNRAGGYTF
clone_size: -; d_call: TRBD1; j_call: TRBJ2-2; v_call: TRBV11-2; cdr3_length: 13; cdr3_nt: TGTGCCACCAACATAGGGACAGGCGGGGAGCTGTTTTTT; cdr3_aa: CATNIGTGGELFF
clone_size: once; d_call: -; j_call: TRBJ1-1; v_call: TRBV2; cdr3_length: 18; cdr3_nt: TGTGCCAGCAGTGGTAAACAGGGTAGGTGGGGGAGAACCACTGAAGCTTTCTTT; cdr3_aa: CASSGKQGRWGRTTEAFF
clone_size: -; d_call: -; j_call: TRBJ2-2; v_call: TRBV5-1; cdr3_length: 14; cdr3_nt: TGCGCCAGCAGCCCGACAGGAGGCACCGGGGAGCTGTTTTTT; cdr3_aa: CASSPTGGTGELFF
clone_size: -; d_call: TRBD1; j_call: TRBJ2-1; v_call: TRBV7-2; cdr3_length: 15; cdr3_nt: TGTGCCAGCAGCTCATCCGGGACAGGGTACAATGAGCAGTTCTTC; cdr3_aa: CASSSSGTGYNEQFF
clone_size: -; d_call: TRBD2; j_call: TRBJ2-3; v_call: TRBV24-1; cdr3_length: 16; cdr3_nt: TGTGCCACCAGTGATGCGGGGACTAGCGGGTTGGATACGCAGTATTTT; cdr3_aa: CATSDAGTSGLDTQYF
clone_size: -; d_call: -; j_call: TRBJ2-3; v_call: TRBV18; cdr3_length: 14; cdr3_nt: TGTGCCAGCTCACCACGACCCCGCGGAGATACGCAGTATTTT; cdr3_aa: CASSPRPRGDTQYF
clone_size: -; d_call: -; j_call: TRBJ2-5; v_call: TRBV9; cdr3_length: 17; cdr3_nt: TGTGCCAGCAGCGTAGGAGTCCTTCGGCAGGGGTCAGAGACCCAGTACTTC; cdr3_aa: CASSVGVLRQGSETQYF
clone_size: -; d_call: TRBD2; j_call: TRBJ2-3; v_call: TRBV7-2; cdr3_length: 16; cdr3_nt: TGTGCCAGCAGCTTTAGGGCGGGGGGGATCTCAGATACGCAGTATTTT; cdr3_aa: CASSFRAGGISDTQYF
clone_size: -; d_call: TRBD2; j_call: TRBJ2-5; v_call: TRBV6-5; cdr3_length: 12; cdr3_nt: TGTGCCAGCGGGAGGGACTCGGGGACCCAGTACTTC; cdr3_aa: CASGRDSGTQYF
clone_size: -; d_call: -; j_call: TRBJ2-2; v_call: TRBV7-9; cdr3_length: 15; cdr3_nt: TGTGCCAGCAGCCCGGGACTTAAGAACACCGGGGAGCTGTTTTTT; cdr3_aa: CASSPGLKNTGELFF
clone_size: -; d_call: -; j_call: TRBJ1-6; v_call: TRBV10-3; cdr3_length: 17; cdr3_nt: TGTGCCATCAGTGAGTCTCATCCCGGACAGATCAATTCACCCCTCCACTTT; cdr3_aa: CAISESHPGQINSPLHF
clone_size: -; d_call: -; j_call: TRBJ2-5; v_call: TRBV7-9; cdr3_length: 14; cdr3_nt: TGTGCCAGCAGCTTTTCAGGTAACGAAGAGACCCAGTACTTC; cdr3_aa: CASSFSGNEETQYF
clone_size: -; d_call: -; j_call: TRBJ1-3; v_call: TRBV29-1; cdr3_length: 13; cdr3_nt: TGCAGCGTTGAAGCACAGGGTGGAAACACCATATATTTT; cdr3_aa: CSVEAQGGNTIYF
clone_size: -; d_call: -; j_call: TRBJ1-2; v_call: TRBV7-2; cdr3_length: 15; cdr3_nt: TGTGCCAGCAGCTTAGAATTCCACCTTGGCCATGGCTACACCTTC; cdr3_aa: CASSLEFHLGHGYTF
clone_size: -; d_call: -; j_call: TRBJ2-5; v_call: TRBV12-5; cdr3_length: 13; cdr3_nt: TGTGCTAGTGGTTTGCAGGGTTCGGAGACCCAGTACTTC; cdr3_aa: CASGLQGSETQYF
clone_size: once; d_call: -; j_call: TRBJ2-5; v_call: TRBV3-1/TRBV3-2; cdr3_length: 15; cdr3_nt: TGTGCCAGCAGCCAAGGTACAGGGAGTGGGGAGACCCAGTACTTC; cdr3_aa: CASSQGTGSGETQYF
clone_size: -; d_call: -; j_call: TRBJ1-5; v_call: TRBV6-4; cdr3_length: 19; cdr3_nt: TGTGCCAGCAGTGACTCGATGGCAGGGTGGGTTTGGGGCAATCAGCCCCAGCATTTT; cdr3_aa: CASSDSMAGWVWGNQPQHF
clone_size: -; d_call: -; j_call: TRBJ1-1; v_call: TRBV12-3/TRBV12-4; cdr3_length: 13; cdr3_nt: TGTGCCAGCAGCAACCTTGGAGGGCCGCTAGCTTTCTTT; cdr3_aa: CASSNLGGPLAFF
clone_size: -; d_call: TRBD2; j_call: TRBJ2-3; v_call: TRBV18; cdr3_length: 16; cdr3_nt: TGTGCCAGCTCACCATTTTTAGCGGGGGGCACAGATACGCAGTATTTT; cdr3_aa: CASSPFLAGGTDTQYF
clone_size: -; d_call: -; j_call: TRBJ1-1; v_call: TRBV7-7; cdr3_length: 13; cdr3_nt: TGTGCCAGCAGCCCGAGGGAGGGCACTGAAGCTTTCTTT; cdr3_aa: CASSPREGTEAFF